This T cell receptor beta chain came from a study of siplizumab effects on memory and regulatory T cells. CDR1 and CDR2 (germline): MGHRA, YSYEKL. CDR3 length: 13 amino acids. J gave up 3 bases and V 3 bases, and 1 base lay outside the gene matches. Every sample had some 100,000 of its TCR templates assayed. The method was immunoSEQ multiplex PCR; TCRdb's version includes in-frame clones alone and lacks a portion of them. The sample consists of 99,000 or so clones, 85% to 95% of them appearing once. The specimen sequenced was CD4+ T cells sorted from blood. The origin of this receptor is a human donor in good health. The chain joins TRBV4-1 to TRBJ2-7, with TRBD1 matching over 8 bases. CDR3 sequence reads: CASSQTGVYEQYF. The CDR3 bases are TGCGCCAGCAGCCAGACAGGGGTCTACGAGCAGTACTTC.